The subject of this entry is one TCR beta chain. The antigen remains undetermined. Donors each had at least one pre-ART PBMC sample and at least two post-ART ones. Before DNA extraction, about 0.95-10 million cryopreserved PBMC were held in the samples. An immunoSEQ assay, version v3.0, was performed at survey level. This table comes from immunoSEQ multiplex PCR, and its TCRdb copy is limited to in-frame clones, with some not included. The sample includes fewer than 25,000 clones, 85% to 95% of them seen just once. This CDR3 spans 13 amino acids. V lost 4 bases and J lost 7; bases outside the gene matches: 1. Germline loops: CDR1 MNHNY, CDR2 SVGAGI (reference sequence). This sample stems from a study of long-term antiretroviral therapy in people with HIV. Study observations and caveats: Controls had broader CDR3 length ranges than HIV repertoires did.

This rearrangement joins TRBV6-6 to TRBJ1-6; 7 nucleotides line up with TRBD1. Sequencing was performed on unsorted PBMCs, taken around 4.7 years after starting antiretroviral therapy. The TCR was taken from a woman between 50 and 59 years old with HIV. The CDR3 nucleotides read TGTGCCAGCAGTTCGACAGGGAATTCACCCCTCCACTTT. Translation gives CASSSTGNSPLHF.